This T cell receptor beta chain was obtained from a study of tumor and adjacent non-tumor tissue in lung cancer (dated 2018 in TCRdb). With regard to the full study: The cohort included some twelve adenocarcinoma, 2 squamous cell carcinoma and 1 small cell lung cancer patients. The study compared bulk TCRbeta repertoires from lung tumor tissue and matched distant non-tumor lung tissue of roughly 15 lung cancer patients. TCRbeta CDR3 sequencing was performed on fewer than 35 paired specimens, with one tumor sample and one normal lung sample collected per patient. Sequencing generated a total of 120 million or so productive TCRbeta reads, averaging around 4.2 million reads per sample. The 15 or so patients were aged roughly 30 to 85 years, included ten or so men and 5 women, and had TNM stage I to III disease. Study-wide findings and limitations: Neither the sequencing platform nor unique molecular identifiers are named or mentioned anywhere in the methods. The top 100 clones accounted for a significantly larger cumulative portion of the repertoire in normal lung than in tumor tissue. Tumor tissue showed significantly greater TCR diversity (inverse Simpson) than normal lung tissue (approximately 400 vs 170, P = 0.0075, Mann-Whitney U test). Younger patients had significantly higher TCR diversity, and higher tumor TCR diversity was associated with shorter overall and disease-free survival. Peripheral blood was not sequenced, so blood TCRbeta repertoires in these lung cancer patients were not examined. The cohort had only about 16 patients, and the authors noted that larger samples and more detailed clinical data are needed.

The library came from multiplex PCR. TCRdb shows the sequencer as Illumina HiSeq 2500. TCRbeta libraries were built by three rounds of nested PCR using primers (Table S4), following protocols modified from ARM-PCR. Before sequencing, PCR products in the 200-500 bp range were cut out of the gel and cleaned up using the QIAquick gel extraction kit. In the paper's pipeline: Reads were cleaned using Trimmomatic, were merged into complete CDR3 sequences using FLASH, and were assigned to V(D)J germline segments using MiTCR. VDJtools was used to compute clonal diversity as the inverse Simpson's index. Productive reads were defined as in-frame sequences without a premature stop codon. Clones were called with MiXCR by TCRdb after fastp trimmed the public reads at Q25, and only in-frame beta chains were retained. Identical CDR3 protein sequences are pooled into one entry, listed with their most common genes and DNA. The V and J calls reflect TCRdb's pipeline rather than the authors' work. The sample table holds some 200,000 distinct CDR3 sequences, of which 71% were seen once. The ten biggest clones cover about 23% of the sample.

In the germline V gene, CDR1 corresponds to MDHEN and CDR2 to SYDVKM. Its CDR3 holds 16 amino acids, cysteine through phenylalanine. The kept DNA is CDR3 alone, 48 bases in frame from the first base. RNA was extracted from bulk unsorted tissue and checked for quality with a NanoDrop ND-1000 and an Agilent 2100. The donors were newly diagnosed lung cancer patients admitted for thoracic surgery in China from August to November 2014 who had not received prior chemotherapy. Patients with previous radiotherapy or chemotherapy, or with another concurrent cancer, were excluded from the study. Surgical tissue pieces of roughly 1-2.2 cm3 were preserved in RNAlater solution and stored at -80 °C until use. Points on this clonotype: This receptor's antigen is unknown. Given a much more abundant clone one base away, this may be a read error.

The chain couples TRBV28 to TRBJ2-7, and TRBD1 aligns with 10 junction nucleotides. Material for sequencing was lung tumor tissue. This receptor was taken from a man aged 55 to 70 with non-small cell lung cancer. The bases are TGTGCCAGCAGTGGGACAGGGGAAATTATCGGGTACGAGCTGTACTTC. It translates to CASSGTGEIIGYELYF. Outside the CDR3, residues come from the reference TRBV28 and TRBJ2-7 proteins, so the full variable domain is: DVKVTQSSRYLVKRTGEKVFLECVQDMDHENMFWYRQDPGLGLRLIYFSYDVKMKEKGDIPEGYSVSREKKERFSLILESASTNQTSMYLCASSGTGEIIGYELYFGPGTRLTVT.